A single TCR beta chain is shown here with its context. Its antigen remains unknown. This specimen belongs to a study of OX40 agonist ivuxolimab in advanced cancers. Method: immunoSEQ multiplex PCR; TCRdb's copy keeps in-frame clones and lacks some. This repertoire shows tens of thousands of clones, 88% found once; its top ten account for 5%. Study-level points and caveats: Near-lowest levels of clonal expansion characterized partial responders at 0.1-3.0 mg/kg.

This CDR3 contains 14 residues. The germline V gene has CDR1 MDHEN and CDR2 SYDVKM. Trimming cost V 5 bases and J 4 bases, with 14 bases left between them. V gene TRBV28 combines with J gene TRBJ1-2; possibly TRBD1 for D (6 bases). This TCR came from an adult with an advanced solid tumor such as melanoma, head and neck, liver or kidney cancer. The sequenced sample was CD4+ or CD8+ T cells sorted from blood, obtained in a trial of the OX40 agonist ivuxolimab. Here the CDR3 DNA reads TGTGCCAGCAGTAGACCTACAGGGAGCTATGGCTACACCTTC. Translation gives CASSRPTGSYGYTF.